This T cell receptor beta chain stems from a study of blood T cell repertoires in COVID-19. With 10 bases clipped from V and 7 bases from J, the junction kept 15 bases outside the gene matches. The germline CDR1 and CDR2 sequences are SGHAT and FQDESV (reference sequence). This CDR3 comprises 15 residues. Only in-frame clones appear in the TCRdb table, and some are missing; sequencing was by immunoSEQ multiplex PCR. The data contain about 350,000 clones, roughly 87% of them singletons. Sequenced input: peripheral blood. J is TRBJ2-1 and V is TRBV11-1; TRBD2 matches at 8 bases. The clonotype originates from a woman between 55 and 75 years old with COVID-19, enrolled during active disease. The DNA of the CDR3 is TGTGCCATCGGGGGGGCAGTGTGGGAAGGGAATGAGCAGTTCTTC. Amino acids: CAIGGAVWEGNEQFF. The whole variable domain, filled in from reference TRBV11-1 and TRBJ2-1, reads EAEVAQSPRYKITEKSQAVAFWCDPISGHATLYWYRQILGQGPELLVQFQDESVVDDSQLPKDRFSAERLKGVDSTLKIQPAELGDSAMYLCAIGGAVWEGNEQFFGPGTRLTVL.